The present T cell receptor (beta chain) was sequenced within a study of early T cells in non-severe SARS-CoV-2 infection. This CDR3 has 14 amino acids. Germline assignment: CDR1 SGHDN and CDR2 FVKESK. Trimming at V came to 4 bases and at J to 7 bases, leaving 6 bases not matched to a gene. This clonotype has more than one count but fewer than ten. TCRdb ran MiXCR on the 5' RACE reads and lists one entry per CDR3 protein. This sample yields roughly 64,000 distinct CDR3 sequences, of which approximately 9.2% are seen a single time; about an eighth belongs to the top ten. The J gene is TRBJ2-4, the V gene TRBV14, with TRBD1 identical over 8 bases. This receptor was identified in an adult who was a healthcare worker with PCR-confirmed SARS-CoV-2 infection or an uninfected control (not recorded which). This sample comprised whole blood, obtained at baseline. CDR3 in amino acids: CASSPGQGPNIQYF. The CDR3 DNA is TGTGCCAGCAGCCCAGGACAGGGACCGAACATTCAGTACTTC.